This entry concerns a single TCR beta chain. The antigen remains undetermined. The data belong to a study of blood T cells in healthy people across ages. Study-wide results and limits: Using unsorted PBMCs precluded a conclusive naive versus antigen-experienced comparison.

For the second PCR, which ran for roughly 7 to 11 cycles, a sample-barcoded 5' primer and a J-beta primer mix were used. TCRdb analysed the 5' RACE reads with MiXCR anew, one entry per CDR3 protein. The repertoire holds more than 800,000 distinct CDR3 sequences, around 26% seen once, with 15% to 20% in the top ten. The V end was cut by 0 bases, the J end by 10 bases, with 10 bases between. Per the germline V gene, CDR1 is LGHDT and CDR2 is YNNKEL (reference sequence). There are 14 residues in the CDR3. V and J are TRBV3-1 and TRBJ1-6, with D unresolved. Sequencing was carried out using blood. This clonotype originated in a woman at least 80 years old in good health. The DNA of the CDR3 is TGTGCCAGCAGCCAAGATGCGGACCGCTCACCCCTCCACTTT. Translating it yields CASSQDADRSPLHF.